These 21 T cell receptor beta chains originate from one sample sequenced in a study of control samples from healthy donors and cancer patients. Data came from immunoSEQ multiplex PCR; TCRdb stores just in-frame clones and leaves some out. The sample yields 150,000 to 200,000 clones, around 87% seen once. The source material was blood. The receptors derive from a woman in her 50s in good health.

The chain carries TRBV2 and TRBJ1-5; D remains unclear. The CDR3 length is 13 residues. The germline V and J ends were trimmed by 6 bases and 8 bases, with 14 bases remaining between them. Germline CDR1 SNHLY, CDR2 FYNNEI. The CDR3 loop reads CASSDITGKPQHF. The CDR3 region has the DNA TGTGCCAGCAGCGATATCACCGGGAAGCCCCAGCATTTT.

The rearrangement links TRBV18 to TRBJ1-3; D is unclear. The CDR3 extends over 15 amino acids. Germline V gives CDR1 KGHSH, CDR2 LQKENI. The V and J ends lost 0 bases and 2 bases respectively, with 8 bases between them. The CDR3 here is CASSPPGRTGNTIYF. DNA for the CDR3: TGTGCCAGCTCACCACCTGGACGGACTGGAAACACCATATATTTT.

This chain links TRBV28 with TRBJ2-1, with TRBD1 matching over 7 bases. Per the germline V gene, CDR1 is MDHEN and CDR2 is SYDVKM. This CDR3 has 11 residues. J lost 10 bases, V lost 8 bases, and 5 bases had no gene match. The CDR3 DNA follows: TGTGCCAGCCTAGGCAGGGGGGAGCAGTTCTTC. Amino acid sequence: CASLGRGEQFF. The full variable domain, in which reference TRBV28 and TRBJ2-1 provide the parts outside the CDR3, is DVKVTQSSRYLVKRTGEKVFLECVQDMDHENMFWYRQDPGLGLRLIYFSYDVKMKEKGDIPEGYSVSREKKERFSLILESASTNQTSMYLCASLGRGEQFFGPGTRLTVL.

The V and J genes are TRBV7-9 and TRBJ1-2; possible D gene TRBD1, 5 bases. V gave up 3 bases and J gave up 6 bases, with 8 bases separating them. Germline V gene sequence: CDR1 SEHNR, CDR2 FQNEAQ (reference sequence). This CDR3 is 12 amino acids long. Here the CDR3 DNA reads TGTGCCAGCAGCTTCAGCAGGGATGGCTACACCTTC. Protein sequence: CASSFSRDGYTF. Complete variable domain (other parts from reference TRBV7-9 and TRBJ1-2): DTGVSQNPRHKITKRGQNVTFRCDPISEHNRLYWYRQTLGQGPEFLTYFQNEAQLEKSRLLSDRFSAERPKGSFSTLEIQRTEQGDSAMYLCASSFSRDGYTFGSGTRLTVV.

This chain links TRBV28 with TRBJ2-7, with 11 bases aligning to TRBD2. The CDR3 has 19 amino acids. The trim removed 5 bases at V and 5 bases at J, leaving 20 bases unmatched. CDR1 is MDHEN, CDR2 SYDVKM, per germline. The CDR3 DNA follows: TGTGCCAGCAGTCCCCAGGGGGCGCGAGAATCGGGACTAGCGGACGAGCAGTACTTC. This codes for CASSPQGARESGLADEQYF.

The CDR3 DNA reads TGTGCCAGCAGCTCCGGGGGCAAGTCTTTCTTT. It codes for CASSSGGKSFF. J is TRBJ1-1 and V is TRBV11-3, with a weak D call TRBD1 (6 bases). There are 11 residues in the CDR3. CDR1 and CDR2 (germline): SGHNT, YENEEA. Trimming removed 4 bases from V and 12 bases from J, with 12 bases in between.

The CDR3 region is CASSQPGDKNIQYF. Here the CDR3 DNA reads TGTGCCAGTAGTCAGCCAGGCGATAAAAACATTCAGTACTTC. The rearrangement joins TRBV19 to TRBJ2-4, with D uncertain. V was cut by 5 bases and J by 4 bases, with 12 bases left in between. CDR1 is LNHDA and CDR2 is SQIVND in the germline V gene (reference sequence). The CDR3 has 14 amino acids. Combining the CDR3 with reference TRBV19 and TRBJ2-4 gives the whole variable domain DGGITQSPKYLFRKEGQNVTLSCEQNLNHDAMYWYRQDPGQGLRLIYYSQIVNDFQKGDIAEGYSVSREKKESFPLTVTSAQKNPTAFYLCASSQPGDKNIQYFGAGTRLSVL.

The chain links TRBV11-3 to TRBJ2-5; 7 bases match TRBD1. The germline V gene encodes CDR1 SGHNT and CDR2 YENEEA. V gave up 1 base and J gave up 4 bases; unmatched junction bases: 9. The CDR3 runs 16 residues. Here the CDR3 DNA reads TGTGCCAGCAGCTTAGGACGAAGGGGGCGCGGAGAGACCCAGTACTTC. It yields the protein CASSLGRRGRGETQYF.

The V call is TRBV3-1 (or the pseudogene TRBV3-2), the J call TRBJ1-1; unclear D gene. V lost 1 base to trimming and J lost 1 base, with 7 bases between them. CDR1 and CDR2 (germline): LGHDT, YNNKEL (reference sequence). The CDR3 has 14 amino acids. The CDR3 DNA reads as TGTGCCAGCAGCCAAGGTCTTGAGAACACTGAAGCTTTCTTT. Translated: CASSQGLENTEAFF.

The rearrangement uses TRBV5-1 and TRBJ1-2; 8 nucleotides align to TRBD1. Germline V gene sequence: CDR1 SGHRS, CDR2 YFSETQ. Trimming took 4 bases from V and 0 from J; bases not matched to a gene: 2. The CDR3 totals 14 residues. The CDR3 coding sequence is TGCGCCAGCAGCAGGACAGGGTCTAACTATGGCTACACCTTC. Translation gives CASSRTGSNYGYTF.

V gene TRBV6-5 combines with J gene TRBJ1-6; D remains unclear. The CDR3 sequence is 16 residues long. Germline V gives CDR1 MNHEY, CDR2 SVGAGI. With 4 bases removed from V and 8 bases from J, the gap between germline ends came to 18 bases. The CDR3 sequence is CASSSLSGERDSPLHF. CDR3 DNA sequence: TGTGCCAGCAGTTCCCTCTCCGGGGAGAGGGATTCACCCCTCCACTTT.

The CDR3 bases are TGTGCCAGCAGTTTAAGGACAGACAGCTATGGCTACACCTTC. The encoded protein is CASSLRTDSYGYTF. The chain carries TRBV28 and TRBJ1-2; possible D gene TRBD1, 6 bases. Germline V CDR1 and CDR2: MDHEN, SYDVKM. The CDR3 sequence is 14 residues long. V lost 2 bases to trimming and J lost 4 bases, with 11 bases between them.

The gene calls are TRBV4-3 and TRBJ2-5, with D hard to call. Trimming pared 6 bases from V and 6 bases from J, leaving 29 bases between. CDR1 is LGHNA and CDR2 is YSLEER in the germline V gene. The CDR3 is made up of 18 amino acids. The CDR3 DNA sequence: TGCGCCAGCAGTAGATACGAGCCTGCGATCGGGTTTGATCAGACCCAGTACTTC. Protein product: CASSRYEPAIGFDQTQYF.

The chain uses TRBV12-3 or TRBV12-4 and TRBJ1-2, with D possibly being TRBD1 (6 bases). This CDR3 has 13 residues. Deletions cut 5 bases from V and 5 bases from J, with 12 bases between. CDR3 protein: CASSLSRGYGYTF. CDR3 in DNA: TGTGCCAGCAGTCTAAGTAGGGGGTATGGCTACACCTTC.

The CDR3 sequence: CASSLLAGVNQPQHF. In nucleotides, the CDR3 is TGTGCCAGCAGCTTACTAGCAGGGGTCAATCAGCCCCAGCATTTT. This rearrangement joins TRBV7-2 to TRBJ1-5; D might be TRBD1 (6 bases). V lost 2 bases and J lost 3, with 11 bases in between. The CDR3 is 15 residues long. CDR1 and CDR2 from the germline V gene are SGHTA and FQGNSA. Full variable domain (outside the CDR3, taken from reference TRBV7-2 and TRBJ1-5): GAGVSQSPSNKVTEKGKDVELRCDPISGHTALYWYRQSLGQGLEFLIYFQGNSAPDKSGLPSDRFSAERTGGSVSTLTIQRTQQEDSAVYLCASSLLAGVNQPQHFGDGTRLSIL.

The V gene is TRBV24-1, the J gene TRBJ1-2, with D perhaps matching TRBD1 (6 bases). The ends were cut back, 9 bases at V and 0 bases at J, with 16 bases in the middle. CDR3 length equals 15 residues. Germline lookup yields CDR1 KGHDR and CDR2 SFDVKD. CDR3 coding DNA: TGTGCCACCCGGGACACCGAAACCCCTAACTATGGCTACACCTTC. As protein: CATRDTETPNYGYTF.

The chain joins TRBV28 to TRBJ1-5; D not certain. Germline V lookup: CDR1 MDHEN, CDR2 SYDVKM. V was clipped by 9 bases and J by 0 bases, with 9 bases between them. The length of the CDR3 is 13 residues. The CDR3 loop reads CASSDGSNQPQHF. In nucleotides, the CDR3 is TGTGCCAGTTCCGACGGTAGCAATCAGCCCCAGCATTTT.

In this sample, this clone turned up once. The CDR3 reads CASSQEFRWGYTF. DNA for the CDR3: TGTGCCAGCAGCCAAGAATTTCGGTGGGGCTACACCTTC. V is TRBV3-1 (or the pseudogene TRBV3-2) and J is TRBJ1-2; D call uncertain. The V and J ends lost 0 bases and 8 bases respectively, with 10 bases between them. The CDR3 runs 13 residues. Germline CDR1 LGHDT, CDR2 YNNKEL (reference sequence).

The DNA of the CDR3 is TGTGCCAGCAGGGAGCCAGGGCAGTTCTTC. This encodes CASREPGQFF. The J gene is TRBJ2-1, the V gene TRBV2; D remains ambiguous. Germline V gene lookup returns CDR1 SNHLY and CDR2 FYNNEI. V was pared by 6 bases and J by 12 bases, with 9 bases between. This CDR3 spans 10 amino acids.

The rearrangement joins TRBV30 to TRBJ1-2; D might be TRBD1 (5 bases). With 0 bases removed from V and 0 bases from J, the gap between germline ends came to 11 bases. The germline V gene encodes CDR1 GTSNPN and CDR2 SVGIG (reference sequence). The CDR3 consists of 15 residues. The CDR3 protein is CAWSVQAATNYGYTF. The CDR3 DNA reads TGTGCCTGGAGTGTACAGGCAGCTACTAACTATGGCTACACCTTC. Supplemented by reference TRBV30 and TRBJ1-2, the full variable domain reads SQTIHQWPATLVQPVGSPLSLECTVEGTSNPNLYWYRQAAGRGLQLLFYSVGIGQISSEVPQNLSASRPQDRQFILSSKKLLLSDSGFYLCAWSVQAATNYGYTFGSGTRLTVV.

The V and J genes are TRBV12-3 or TRBV12-4 and TRBJ1-1; D remains unclear. Deletions cut 7 bases from V and 1 base from J, with 7 bases between. CDR3 length: 12 amino acids. CDR3 residues: CASTRRNTEAFF. The CDR3 region has the DNA TGTGCCAGCACTCGAAGGAACACTGAAGCTTTCTTT.